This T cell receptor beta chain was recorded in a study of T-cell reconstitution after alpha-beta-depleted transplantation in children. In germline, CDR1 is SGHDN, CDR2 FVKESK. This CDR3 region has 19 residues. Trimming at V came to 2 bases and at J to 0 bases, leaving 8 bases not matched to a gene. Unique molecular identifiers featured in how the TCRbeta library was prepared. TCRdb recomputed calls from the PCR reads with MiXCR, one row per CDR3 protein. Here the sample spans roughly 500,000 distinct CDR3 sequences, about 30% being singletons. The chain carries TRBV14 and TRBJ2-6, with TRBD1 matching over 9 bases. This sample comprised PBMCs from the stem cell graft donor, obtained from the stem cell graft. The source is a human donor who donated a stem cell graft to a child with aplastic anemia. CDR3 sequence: CASSQIRDRARSGANVLTF. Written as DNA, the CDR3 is TGTGCCAGCAGCCAAATACGGGACAGGGCCCGCTCTGGGGCCAACGTCCTGACTTTC.